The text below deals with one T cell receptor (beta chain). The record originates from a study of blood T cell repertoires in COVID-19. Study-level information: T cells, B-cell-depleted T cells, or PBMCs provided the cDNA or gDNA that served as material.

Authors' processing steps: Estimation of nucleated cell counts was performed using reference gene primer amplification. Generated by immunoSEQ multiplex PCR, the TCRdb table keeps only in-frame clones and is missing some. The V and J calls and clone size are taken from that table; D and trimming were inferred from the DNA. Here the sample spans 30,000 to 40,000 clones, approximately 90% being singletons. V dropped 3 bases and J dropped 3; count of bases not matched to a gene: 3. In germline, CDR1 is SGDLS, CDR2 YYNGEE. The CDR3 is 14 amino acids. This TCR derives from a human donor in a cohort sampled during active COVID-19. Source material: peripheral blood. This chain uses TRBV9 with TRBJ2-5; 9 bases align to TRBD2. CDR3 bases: TGTGCCAGCAGCGCGGGACTAGCTGAAGAGACCCAGTACTTC. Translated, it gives CASSAGLAEETQYF.